Presented here are 9 T cell receptor beta chains from one specimen sequenced in a study of T cells after yellow fever vaccination. MiXCR, run by TCRdb on the 5' RACE reads, gives a single entry per CDR3 protein. The sample lists about 170,000 distinct CDR3 sequences, about 6% occurring once. Here the sequenced sample was CD4+ T cells sorted from PBMCs, taken on the day of the first yellow fever vaccination. The receptors here all came from a man younger than 35 who received the YFV17D yellow fever vaccine.

This clonotype was counted at least ten times. The chain joins TRBV7-2 to TRBJ2-3, with D uncertain. Trimming left V 0 bases short and J 3 bases short, with 16 bases between. The length of the CDR3 is 17 residues. CDR1 and CDR2 from the germline V gene are SGHTA and FQGNSA. The CDR3 loop reads CASSLAERRFVTDTQYF. CDR3 DNA sequence: TGTGCCAGCAGCTTAGCTGAGCGCCGGTTTGTAACAGATACGCAGTATTTT.

The rearrangement links TRBV12-3 or TRBV12-4 to TRBJ2-1; TRBD1 matches 7 bases. The CDR3 spans 13 residues. Germline trimming cut 3 bases from V and 11 bases from J; bases unmatched to any gene: 7. CDR3 nucleotide sequence: TGTGCCAGCAGTTTTCCCGGACAGGCCCAGCAGTTCTTC. It codes for CASSFPGQAQQFF.

The V gene is TRBV6-5, the J gene TRBJ1-2, with a possible D match to TRBD1 (6 bases). Germline V gene lookup returns CDR1 MNHEY and CDR2 SVGAGI. This CDR3 spans 16 amino acids. Trimming cost V 0 bases and J 6 bases, with 17 bases left between them. The CDR3 region has the DNA TGTGCCAGCAGTTACTCTTCTTGGGGGCAGGGGAATGGCTACACCTTC. Translation gives CASSYSSWGQGNGYTF.

This clonotype was observed a handful of times. V usage is TRBV4-1 and J usage is TRBJ1-1, with 7 bases fitting TRBD1. After removal of 4 bases from V and 6 bases from J, the junction contained 11 bases not matched to a gene. Germline V gene lookup returns CDR1 MGHRA and CDR2 YSYEKL. This CDR3 is built from 15 residues. The chain's CDR3 is CASSRPLQGLAEAFF. The CDR3 DNA reads TGCGCCAGCAGCCGACCCTTACAGGGGCTTGCTGAAGCTTTCTTT.

This chain uses TRBV28 with TRBJ1-2; D is possibly TRBD1 (5 bases). CDR3 length equals 14 residues. Trimming took off 5 bases at V and 5 bases at J, with 15 bases between the two ends. The germline V gene has CDR1 MDHEN and CDR2 SYDVKM. Here the CDR3 reads CASSTPPGRYGYTF. CDR3 nucleotides: TGTGCCAGCAGTACCCCCCCAGGGAGATATGGCTACACCTTC.

This clonotype came up a few times. J is TRBJ1-2 and V is TRBV11-3; TRBD1 matches at 10 bases. CDR1 SGHNT and CDR2 YENEEA come from the germline V gene. The V segment lost 2 bases and the J segment 4 bases; nucleotides outside the gene matches: 7. CDR3 length: 16 amino acids. The CDR3 protein is CASSLRTGGGAYGYTF. The CDR3 nucleotides read TGTGCCAGCAGCTTACGGACAGGGGGGGGGGCCTATGGCTACACCTTC.

This clonotype was seen many times. The chain joins TRBV7-2 to TRBJ2-5; D remains unclear. The CDR3 has 14 residues. Germline CDR1 SGHTA, CDR2 FQGNSA. The V and J ends lost 1 base and 0 bases respectively, with 6 bases between them. CDR3 protein: CASSLGAYQETQYF. CDR3 DNA: TGTGCCAGCAGCTTAGGAGCGTACCAAGAGACCCAGTACTTC.

The chain links TRBV27 to TRBJ2-2; D is uncertain. CDR3 size: 14 residues. Germline CDR1 MNHEY, CDR2 SMNVEV (reference sequence). Deletions cut 3 bases from V and 4 bases from J, with 9 bases between. CDR3 coding DNA: TGTGCCAGCAGTTTGTTAAGTCCCACCGGGGAGCTGTTTTTT. It specifies CASSLLSPTGELFF.

This clonotype was seen at least ten times. The chain carries TRBV29-1 and TRBJ2-3, with D perhaps TRBD1 (6 bases). Germline CDR1 and CDR2: SQVTM and ANQGSEA. V lost 4 bases and J 2 bases, leaving 19 bases between the germline ends. The CDR3 length is 16 residues. The CDR3: CSVGENRVSPTDTQYF. CDR3 in DNA: TGCAGCGTTGGGGAAAACAGGGTTTCCCCCACAGATACGCAGTATTTT.